The clone carrying this T cell receptor beta chain came up many times. This specimen belongs to a study of T cell repertoires in cytomegalovirus infection. Study-wide context: Shared public TCR beta signatures pointed to both CMV infection and a matching HLA type.

TCRdb re-analysed the reads in MiXCR, keeping a single row per CDR3 protein. The data contain some 400,000 distinct CDR3 sequences, 15% to 20% of them singletons. The CDR3 totals 14 residues. The V gene lost 5 bases and the J gene lost 2 bases, with 12 bases spanning the gap. From germline, CDR1 is SGHVS and CDR2 FQNEAQ. The rearrangement joins TRBV7-8 to TRBJ2-5; D is possibly TRBD1 or TRBD2 (5 bases each). The material sequenced was PBMCs. This TCR came from a human donor in good health (CMV status not recorded). Some clones in this sample may be carry-over from other donors' samples. The CDR3, as DNA: TGTGCCAGCAGCAAGGGACCATCACAAGAGACCCAGTACTTC. Translating gives CASSKGPSQETQYF.